The rows below give T cell receptor beta chains drawn from one sample of a study of monozygotic twins with inflammatory bowel disease. Following a re-call of the 5' RACE reads, TCRdb has one entry per CDR3 protein and lacks DNA. Found here are about 380,000 distinct CDR3 sequences; the top ten clones hold around 2.6%. The sequenced material came from blood. The receptors originated from a human donor with ulcerative colitis or Crohn's disease, or a healthy co-twin of an affected twin (not recorded which). The CDR3 runs from the conserved cysteine through the conserved F or W.

v_call	j_call	cdr3_aa
TRBV29-1	TRBJ1-3	CSGYRGNTIYF
TRBV5-5	TRBJ2-7	CASSPRGANEQYF
TRBV29-1	TRBJ2-3	CSVEDLAGVGTQYF
TRBV6-5	TRBJ1-6	CASSYSQGNNSPLHF
TRBV29-1	TRBJ1-3	CSVEVLDRGPGNTIYF
TRBV6-2/TRBV6-3	TRBJ2-7	CASSYVLGNDEQYF
TRBV7-3	TRBJ2-2	CASSLRARGTNTGELFF
TRBV12-5	TRBJ2-1	CASGLGEGILGDEQFF
TRBV7-3	TRBJ2-1	CASSSGQGHNEQFF
TRBV7-2	TRBJ1-2	CASSFPRGYGYTF
TRBV19	TRBJ2-2	CASSNRDRGTGELFF
TRBV27	TRBJ2-7	CASSLLGDSYEQYF
TRBV5-1	TRBJ1-2	CASSFLRGDGYTF
TRBV6-1	TRBJ2-3	CASRERGGLTDTQYF
TRBV7-6	TRBJ1-1	CASSLARGVSTEAFF
TRBV13	TRBJ2-7	CASSFLSKRHEQYF
TRBV7-3	TRBJ2-5	CASSLQQLETQYF
TRBV3-1	TRBJ2-5	CASSPGVQGETQYF
TRBV7-2	TRBJ1-5	CASSLARGENQPQHF
TRBV7-6	TRBJ2-5	CASSLGIGLKETQYF
TRBV5-6	TRBJ2-1	CASSFQQSYNEQFF
TRBV7-9	TRBJ1-6	CASSSRTGNNSPLHF
TRBV29-1	TRBJ2-1	CSVDSGQSYNEQFF
TRBV6-2/TRBV6-3	TRBJ2-7	CASNTVRRQATANEQYF
TRBV7-2	TRBJ2-7	CASSSRGLAEQYF
TRBV5-5	TRBJ1-4	CASGPSGGSGKLFF
TRBV11-2	TRBJ2-7	CASSLDGAFYGQKSLPQYF
TRBV28	TRBJ2-1	CASSSDRRLEDEQFF
TRBV5-6	TRBJ2-1	CASSSSLPGTLYNEQFF
TRBV7-2	TRBJ1-1	CASIYTQGTEASF
TRBV12-3/TRBV12-4	TRBJ1-3	CASSFIVGASGNTIYF
TRBV7-2	TRBJ1-2	CASSLAGQGAYGYTF
TRBV28	TRBJ1-5	CASSPRTGVKPQHF
TRBV12-3/TRBV12-4	TRBJ2-5	CATTSMGQGVIKETQYF
TRBV7-9	TRBJ2-5	CASSLETGSYQETQYF
TRBV20-1	TRBJ2-3	CSAPLARQTSTDTQYF
TRBV20-1	TRBJ2-3	CSANLLAGGLPTQYF
TRBV7-2	TRBJ1-1	CASNAGHPNTEAFF
TRBV7-8	TRBJ2-5	CASSPSLRTSSRETQYF
TRBV5-1	TRBJ1-1	CASSWTGQDSEAFF
TRBV24-1	TRBJ2-2	CATSDVDANTGELFF
TRBV9	TRBJ2-2	CASSVGPSGGTGELFF